Presented here are 5 T cell receptor beta chains from one specimen sequenced in a study of T cells in Graves' hyperthyroidism and ophthalmopathy. TCR beta CDR3 regions were amplified from RNA transcripts. Carried out on the TCR CDR3, a first-round RT-PCR used the HTBI primer set. TCRdb recomputed calls from the multiplex PCR reads with MiXCR, one row per CDR3 protein. The sample has about 290,000 distinct CDR3 sequences, 13% seen once. The source material was blood. All receptors derive from a woman in her thirties with Graves' hyperthyroidism that later progressed to Graves' ophthalmopathy.

Many counts were recorded for this clonotype. The chain carries TRBV7-2 and TRBJ2-3; TRBD2 matches at 7 bases. The CDR3 is 15 amino acids. Germline CDR1 SGHTA, CDR2 FQGNSA. V gave up 3 bases and J gave up 5 bases; unmatched junction bases: 8. Here the CDR3 reads CASSFLAGAGDTQYF. The CDR3 region has the DNA TGTGCCAGCAGCTTTTTAGCGGGCGCAGGAGATACGCAGTATTTT. Variable domain in full (rest from reference TRBV7-2 and TRBJ2-3): GAGVSQSPSNKVTEKGKDVELRCDPISGHTALYWYRQSLGQGLEFLIYFQGNSAPDKSGLPSDRFSAERTGGSVSTLTIQRTQQEDSAVYLCASSFLAGAGDTQYFGPGTRLTVL.

In its sample, this clonotype was seen many times. This chain links TRBV12-3 or TRBV12-4 with TRBJ2-7; TRBD1 agrees at 11 bases. V lost 10 bases and J lost 6; bases outside the gene matches: 8. The CDR3 has 13 amino acids. CDR3 DNA: TGTGCCATTAGCATAGGGACAGGGGGCGAGCAGTACTTC. Translating gives CAISIGTGGEQYF.

In this sample, this clonotype turned up many times. The chain uses TRBV7-9 and TRBJ2-7; weak D call: TRBD1 (5 bases). The ends were cut back, 5 bases at V and 4 bases at J, with 12 bases in the middle. CDR1 SEHNR and CDR2 FQNEAQ come from the germline V gene (reference sequence). The CDR3 is 13 amino acids. The CDR3 DNA is TGTGCCAGCAGCGGGGCCACCGGGTACGAGCAGTACTTC. Amino acids: CASSGATGYEQYF.

This clonotype was counted at least ten times. The chain uses TRBV29-1 and TRBJ2-1, with D maybe TRBD2 (6 bases). Germline lookup yields CDR1 SQVTM and CDR2 ANQGSEA. Trimming removed 4 bases from V and 8 bases from J, with 21 bases in between. The CDR3 is 15 residues long. The CDR3 loop reads CSVGLYGTSWDEQFF. CDR3 coding DNA: TGCAGCGTTGGTTTGTACGGGACTTCCTGGGATGAGCAGTTCTTC.

Only a few counts were recorded for this clonotype. This rearrangement joins TRBV6-2 or TRBV6-3 to TRBJ2-3; the match to TRBD1 covers 12 bases. V dropped 0 bases and J dropped 3; count of bases not matched to a gene: 13. Germline V gene data show CDR1 as MNHEY and CDR2 as SVGEGT. The length of the CDR3 is 20 residues. The CDR3 nucleotides are TGTGCCAGCAGTTACTCGACTTACAGCGGGACAGGGGGCGGAACAGATACGCAGTATTTT. This gives the protein CASSYSTYSGTGGGTDTQYF.